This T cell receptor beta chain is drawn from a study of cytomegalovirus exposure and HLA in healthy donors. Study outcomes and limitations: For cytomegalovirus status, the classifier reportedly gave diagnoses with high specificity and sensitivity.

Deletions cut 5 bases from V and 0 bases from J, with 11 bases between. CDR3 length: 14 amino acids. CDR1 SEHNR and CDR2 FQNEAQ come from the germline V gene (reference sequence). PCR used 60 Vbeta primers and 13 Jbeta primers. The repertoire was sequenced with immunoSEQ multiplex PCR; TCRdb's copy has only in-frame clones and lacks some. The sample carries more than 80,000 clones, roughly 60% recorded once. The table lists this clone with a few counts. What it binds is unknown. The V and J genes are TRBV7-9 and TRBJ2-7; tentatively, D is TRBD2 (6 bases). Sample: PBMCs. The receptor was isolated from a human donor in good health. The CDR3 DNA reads TGTGCCAGCAGCGGAAGCGGGTTCTCCTACGAGCAGTACTTC. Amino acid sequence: CASSGSGFSYEQYF.